This TCR beta chain appears in the sequencing data of a study of T cell responses to AZD1222 COVID-19 vaccine. This CDR3 region has 13 residues. Germline CDR1 is SGHNT and CDR2 is YYREEE (reference sequence). The ends were cut back, 2 bases at V and 2 bases at J, with 8 bases in the middle. Study results and caveats: Two AZD1222 doses significantly raised spike-specific TCR breadth and depth over controls.

Method: immunoSEQ multiplex PCR; TCRdb's copy keeps in-frame clones and lacks some. The sample yields under 95,000 clones, around 90% seen once. This clone occurred once. Its antigen is unidentified. Sequencing was performed on peripheral blood, taken on day 0 of AZD1222 vaccination. The V and J genes are TRBV5-4 and TRBJ2-7; a possible D gene is TRBD1 (6 bases). The TCR originated in an adult in good health. The CDR3, as DNA: TGTGCCAGCAGCTTCCGGGACACCTACGAGCAGTACTTC. It specifies CASSFRDTYEQYF.